The next 21 T cell receptor beta chains were all read from a single sample in a study of T cell responses to AZD1222 COVID-19 vaccine listed by TCRdb under 2021. The library was made by the immunoSEQ multiplex PCR assay. Here the immuneACCESS table is served through TCRdb, limited to in-frame sequences with V and J called. Missing clones are a known gap in these copies; in checked studies unresolved V genes cover under half, and the rest lacks a known reason. The sample data list over 100,000 clones, and approximately 86% of these were observed just once. The ten largest clonotypes hold roughly 12% of the sample. The time point label for this specimen denotes: baseline before first vaccination. The sample in question was peripheral blood, obtained on day 0 of AZD1222 vaccination. The receptors come from an adult in good health.

This clone was seen once. Other DNA sequences within the sample encode an identical CDR3. The chain combines TRBV18 with TRBJ1-2, with 8 bases that match TRBD1. CDR3 size: 15 residues. The germline gives CDR1 KGHSH, CDR2 LQKENI. V trimming: 2 bases; J trimming: 2 bases; junction bases outside the gene matches: 4. CDR3 loop: CASSPSGQGNYGYTF. The DNA for the CDR3 is TGTGCCAGCTCACCATCCGGACAGGGAAACTATGGCTACACCTTC.

The rearrangement uses TRBV28 and TRBJ1-2; D gene ambiguous. Between the trimmed V and J ends, which lost 2 bases and 5 bases, there was a span of 12 bases. The germline CDR1 and CDR2 sequences are MDHEN and SYDVKM. This CDR3 has 14 amino acids. CDR3 sequence: CASSLVTPKYGYTF. The CDR3 coding sequence is TGTGCCAGCAGTTTAGTCACACCGAAATATGGCTACACCTTC.

The rearrangement joins TRBV27 to TRBJ2-1; no definite D call. Trimming pared 5 bases from V and 2 bases from J, leaving 7 bases between. CDR1 and CDR2 from the germline V gene are MNHEY and SMNVEV (reference sequence). The CDR3 has 13 residues. CDR3: CASSPGAYNEQFF. The CDR3 nucleotides read TGTGCCAGCAGTCCCGGAGCCTACAATGAGCAGTTCTTC.

The gene calls are TRBV18 and TRBJ1-1, with D perhaps TRBD1 (6 bases). The CDR3 is 14 amino acids. Trimming took 8 bases from V and 1 from J, leaving 14 bases between them. Germline V CDR1 and CDR2: KGHSH, LQKENI. The CDR3: CASRVGGPNTEAFF. The DNA for the CDR3 is TGTGCCAGCAGGGTCGGGGGGCCGAACACTGAAGCTTTCTTT.

The V gene is TRBV7-8, the J gene TRBJ1-3; D is unclear. V lost 1 base and J lost 4, with 14 bases in between. The CDR3 runs to 16 residues. The germline V gene encodes CDR1 SGHVS and CDR2 FQNEAQ. CDR3 protein: CASSLESALVGNTIYF. As DNA, the CDR3 is TGTGCCAGCAGCTTAGAATCTGCTCTCGTCGGAAACACCATATATTTT.

The chain has TRBV30 and TRBJ2-7; D not certain. The V and J ends lost 4 bases and 6 bases respectively, with 13 bases between them. There are 12 residues in the CDR3. Germline V gene sequence: CDR1 GTSNPN, CDR2 SVGIG (reference sequence). CDR3 nucleotide sequence: TGTGCCTGGACAAAGACAAGCCCCGAGCAGTACTTC. Its protein is CAWTKTSPEQYF.

This chain's CDR3 is CASSFIGGAREKLFF. The DNA for the CDR3 is TGTGCCAGCAGCTTCATAGGGGGGGCGCGTGAAAAACTGTTTTTT. This chain connects TRBV5-5 to TRBJ1-4; a weak D match, TRBD1 (6 bases). The CDR3 sequence is 15 residues long. The germline CDR1 and CDR2 sequences are SGHKS and YYEKEE (reference sequence). V lost 2 bases and J lost 7, with 15 bases in between.

This chain connects TRBV7-9 to TRBJ2-1; 13 bases agree with TRBD2. This CDR3 contains 15 residues. CDR1 and CDR2 from the germline V gene are SEHNR and FQNEAQ (reference sequence). The J segment lost 8 bases and the V segment lost 5 bases, leaving 6 bases of the junction unmatched. CDR3 in DNA: TGTGCCAGCAGCATAACTAGCGGGAGGGCCTATGAGCAGTTCTTC. The encoded protein is CASSITSGRAYEQFF. The whole variable domain, filled in from reference TRBV7-9 and TRBJ2-1, reads DTGVSQNPRHKITKRGQNVTFRCDPISEHNRLYWYRQTLGQGPEFLTYFQNEAQLEKSRLLSDRFSAERPKGSFSTLEIQRTEQGDSAMYLCASSITSGRAYEQFFGPGTRLTVL.

CDR3: CASSLAATRPFSGNTIYF. The CDR3, as DNA: TGTGCCAGCAGCTTGGCAGCCACCAGGCCCTTCTCTGGAAACACCATATATTTT. V is TRBV5-5 and J is TRBJ1-3; no reliable D call. Trimming took off 0 bases at V and 0 bases at J, with 16 bases between the two ends. The CDR3 is 18 residues long. The V gene's germline CDR1 is SGHKS and CDR2 YYEKEE (reference sequence).

The chain carries TRBV19 and TRBJ2-7; tentative D call: TRBD1 (5 bases). CDR1 and CDR2 from the germline V gene are LNHDA and SQIVND (reference sequence). This CDR3 contains 14 residues. Trimming left V 4 bases short and J 1 base short, with 11 bases between. DNA for the CDR3: TGTGCCAGTAGTACCTCTCGACAGTCCTACGAGCAGTACTTC. This translates into CASSTSRQSYEQYF.

This sequence joins TRBV18 and TRBJ1-1, with TRBD1 matching over 7 bases. The germline CDR1 and CDR2 sequences are KGHSH and LQKENI. The trim removed 3 bases at V and 1 base at J, leaving 11 bases unmatched. The CDR3 totals 17 residues. This CDR3 is CASSPKSTGAKNTEAFF. The CDR3 region has the DNA TGTGCCAGCTCACCGAAATCAACAGGGGCGAAGAACACTGAAGCTTTCTTT.

The chain recombines TRBV11-2 with TRBJ2-5, with D possibly TRBD1 on 5 matching bases. V gave up 5 bases and J gave up 0 bases, with 13 bases separating them. Germline values: CDR1 SGHAT, CDR2 FQNNGV. The CDR3 has 15 amino acids. CDR3 nucleotides: TGTGCCAGCAGCATCCACTCAGGGAACCAAGAGACCCAGTACTTC. The encoded protein is CASSIHSGNQETQYF.

The V call is TRBV4-1, the J call TRBJ2-7; D may be TRBD2 (6 bases). The CDR3 totals 15 residues. The V end lost 4 bases, the J end lost 2 bases, and 15 bases lay between the germline ends. Germline V gene lookup returns CDR1 MGHRA and CDR2 YSYEKL. This CDR3 reads CASSLGLPPTYEQYF. The CDR3 DNA sequence: TGCGCCAGCAGCCTAGGACTACCACCTACCTACGAGCAGTACTTC.

The chain links TRBV27 to TRBJ1-5; 7 bases agree with TRBD1. Germline values: CDR1 MNHEY, CDR2 SMNVEV (reference sequence). V lost 0 bases to trimming and J lost 0 bases; unmatched junction nucleotides: 5. The CDR3 contains 17 residues. The CDR3, as DNA: TGTGCCAGCAGTTTATCACCCGGGACAGATAGCAATCAGCCCCAGCATTTT. As protein: CASSLSPGTDSNQPQHF.

The chain recombines TRBV20-1 with TRBJ1-5, with D possibly being TRBD1 (5 bases). V was clipped by 3 bases and J by 8 bases, with 20 bases between them. CDR1 and CDR2 from the germline V gene are DFQATT and SNEGSKA (reference sequence). The CDR3 has 15 amino acids. CDR3 nucleotides: TGCAGTGCTAGTCGGGGGGATCCTAAGGAGGAGCCCCAGCATTTT. Residues: CSASRGDPKEEPQHF.

This chain links TRBV5-1 with TRBJ1-3; possibly TRBD1 for D (6 bases). Deletions cut 3 bases from V and 3 bases from J, with 13 bases between. CDR3 length: 15 residues. Per the germline V gene, CDR1 is SGHRS and CDR2 is YFSETQ. CDR3 residues: CASSSSGAFGNTIYF. In DNA form, the CDR3 reads TGCGCCAGCAGCTCATCGGGGGCATTTGGAAACACCATATATTTT.

The rearrangement joins TRBV11-3 to TRBJ2-1; 9 bases agree with TRBD2. The germline V gene has CDR1 SGHNT and CDR2 YENEEA. The V and J ends lost 4 bases and 4 bases, in that order; junction bases with no gene match: 11. This CDR3 comprises 17 residues. The CDR3 sequence is CASSSRAGSGGYNEQFF. CDR3 nucleotides: TGTGCCAGCAGCTCAAGGGCGGGTAGCGGGGGTTACAATGAGCAGTTCTTC.

This chain links TRBV7-3 with TRBJ2-2; D gene uncertain. The CDR3 has 14 residues. Trimming stripped 2 bases from V and 4 bases from J, with 8 bases between. CDR1 and CDR2 from the germline V gene are SGHTA and FQGTGA. CDR3 in DNA: TGTGCCAGCAGCTTATCTGGGATCACCGGGGAGCTGTTTTTT. Protein: CASSLSGITGELFF.

The chain joins TRBV5-4 to TRBJ1-3; a possible D gene is TRBD1 (6 bases). CDR3 size: 16 residues. CDR1 is SGHNT, CDR2 YYREEE, per germline (reference sequence). V was pared by 0 bases and J by 0 bases, with 10 bases between. The CDR3 nucleotides are TGTGCCAGCAGCTTGGAGGGGGGTTTCTCTGGAAACACCATATATTTT. Translation: CASSLEGGFSGNTIYF.

V is TRBV7-9 and J is TRBJ2-1, with D perhaps TRBD1 (6 bases). Between the trimmed V and J ends, which lost 4 bases and 4 bases, there was a span of 14 bases. CDR1 and CDR2 from the germline V gene are SEHNR and FQNEAQ (reference sequence). This CDR3 is built from 15 residues. The CDR3 loop reads CASSSTGTAYNEQFF. The CDR3 DNA follows: TGTGCCAGCAGCTCAACAGGGACGGCTTACAATGAGCAGTTCTTC.

This clone is categorized as medium-sized. CDR3 in amino acids: CATDTGDNNQPQHF. CDR3 coding DNA: TGTGCCACCGATACAGGGGACAACAATCAGCCCCAGCATTTT. This sequence joins TRBV10-3 and TRBJ1-5; TRBD1 agrees at 7 bases. CDR1 is ENHRY and CDR2 is SYGVKD in the germline V gene. Germline trimming cut 10 bases from V and 3 bases from J; bases unmatched to any gene: 9. This CDR3 is built from 14 residues.